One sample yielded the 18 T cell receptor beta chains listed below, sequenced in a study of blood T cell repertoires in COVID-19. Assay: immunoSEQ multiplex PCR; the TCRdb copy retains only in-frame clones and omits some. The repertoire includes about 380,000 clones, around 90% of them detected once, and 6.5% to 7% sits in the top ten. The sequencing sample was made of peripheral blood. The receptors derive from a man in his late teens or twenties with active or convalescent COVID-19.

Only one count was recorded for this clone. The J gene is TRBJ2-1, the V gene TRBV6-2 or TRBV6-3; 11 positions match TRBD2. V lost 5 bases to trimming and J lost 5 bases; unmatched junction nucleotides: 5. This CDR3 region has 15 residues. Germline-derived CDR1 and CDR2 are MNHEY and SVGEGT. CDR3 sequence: CASSATSGGNNEQFF. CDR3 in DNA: TGTGCCAGCAGTGCCACTAGCGGGGGTAACAATGAGCAGTTCTTC.

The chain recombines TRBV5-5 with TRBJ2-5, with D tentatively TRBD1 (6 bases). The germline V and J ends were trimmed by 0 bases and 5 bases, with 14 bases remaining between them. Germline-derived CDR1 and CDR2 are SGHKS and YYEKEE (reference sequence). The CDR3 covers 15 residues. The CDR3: CASSLVPRGLETQYF. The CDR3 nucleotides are TGTGCCAGCAGCTTGGTCCCCAGGGGATTGGAGACCCAGTACTTC.

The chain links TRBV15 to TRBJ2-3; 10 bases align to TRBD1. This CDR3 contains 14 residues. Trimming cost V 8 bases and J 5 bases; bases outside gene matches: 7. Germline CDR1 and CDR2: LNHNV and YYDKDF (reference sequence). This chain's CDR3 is CATDRDRGIDTQYF. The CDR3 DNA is TGTGCCACCGACCGGGACAGGGGCATAGATACGCAGTATTTT.

CDR3 bases: TGTGCCAGCAGCTTAGACAGCCGCTATGGCTACACCTTC. It specifies CASSLDSRYGYTF. The chain carries TRBV7-3 and TRBJ1-2; tentative D call: TRBD1 (5 bases). CDR3 length: 13 amino acids. Between the trimmed V and J ends, which lost 2 bases and 4 bases, there was a span of 8 bases. Germline CDR1 is SGHTA and CDR2 is FQGTGA.

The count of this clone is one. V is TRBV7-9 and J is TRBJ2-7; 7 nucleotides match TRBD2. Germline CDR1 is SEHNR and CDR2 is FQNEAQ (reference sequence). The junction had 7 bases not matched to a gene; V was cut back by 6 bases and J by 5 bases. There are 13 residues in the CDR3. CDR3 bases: TGTGCCAGCAGTTCCGGGGCGGGAGACGAGCAGTACTTC. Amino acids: CASSSGAGDEQYF.

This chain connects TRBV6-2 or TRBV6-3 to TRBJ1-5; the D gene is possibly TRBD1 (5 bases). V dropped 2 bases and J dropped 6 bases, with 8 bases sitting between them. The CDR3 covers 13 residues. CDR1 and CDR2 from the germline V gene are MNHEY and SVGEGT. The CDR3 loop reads CASSYPGGQPQHF. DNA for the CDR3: TGTGCCAGCAGTTACCCCGGGGGTCAGCCCCAGCATTTT.

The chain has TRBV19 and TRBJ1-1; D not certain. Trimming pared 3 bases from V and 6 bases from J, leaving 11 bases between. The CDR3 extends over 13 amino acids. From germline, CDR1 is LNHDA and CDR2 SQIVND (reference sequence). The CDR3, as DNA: TGTGCCAGTAGTATGGTCCCTAGCTCTGAAGCTTTCTTT. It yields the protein CASSMVPSSEAFF.

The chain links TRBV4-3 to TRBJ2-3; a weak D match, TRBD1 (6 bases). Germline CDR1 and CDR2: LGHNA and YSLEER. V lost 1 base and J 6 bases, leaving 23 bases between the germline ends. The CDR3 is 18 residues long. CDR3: CASSQVRRGAGRGDTQYF. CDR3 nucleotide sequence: TGCGCCAGCAGCCAAGTCCGTCGGGGCGCTGGAAGGGGGGATACGCAGTATTTT.

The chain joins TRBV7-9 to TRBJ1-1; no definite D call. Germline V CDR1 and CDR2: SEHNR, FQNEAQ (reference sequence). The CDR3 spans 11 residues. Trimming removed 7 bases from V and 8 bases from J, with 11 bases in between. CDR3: CASTINREAFF. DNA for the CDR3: TGTGCCAGCACCATTAATCGGGAAGCTTTCTTT.

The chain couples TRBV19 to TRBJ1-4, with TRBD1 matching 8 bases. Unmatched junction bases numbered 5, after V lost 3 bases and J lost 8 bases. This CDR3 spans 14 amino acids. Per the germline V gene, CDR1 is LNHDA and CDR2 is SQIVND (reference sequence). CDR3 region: CASSIGQGGEKLFF. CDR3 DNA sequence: TGTGCCAGTAGTATCGGACAGGGCGGGGAAAAACTGTTTTTT.

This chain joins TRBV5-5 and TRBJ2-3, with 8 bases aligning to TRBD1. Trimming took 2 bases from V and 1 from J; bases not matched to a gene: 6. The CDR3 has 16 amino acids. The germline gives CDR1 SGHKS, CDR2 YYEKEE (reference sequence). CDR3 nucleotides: TGTGCCAGCAGCTTTCTGACAGGGGCGGGCACAGATACGCAGTATTTT. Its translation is CASSFLTGAGTDTQYF. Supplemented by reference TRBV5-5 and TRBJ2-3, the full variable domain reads DAGVTQSPTHLIKTRGQQVTLRCSPISGHKSVSWYQQVLGQGPQFIFQYYEKEERGRGNFPDRFSARQFPNYSSELNVNALLLGDSALYLCASSFLTGAGTDTQYFGPGTRLTVL.

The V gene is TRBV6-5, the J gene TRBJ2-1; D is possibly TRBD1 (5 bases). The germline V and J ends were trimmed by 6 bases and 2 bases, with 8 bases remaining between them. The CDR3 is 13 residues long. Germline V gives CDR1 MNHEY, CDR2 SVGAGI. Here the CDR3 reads CASSKGAYNEQFF. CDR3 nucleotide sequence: TGTGCCAGCAGCAAAGGGGCCTACAATGAGCAGTTCTTC.

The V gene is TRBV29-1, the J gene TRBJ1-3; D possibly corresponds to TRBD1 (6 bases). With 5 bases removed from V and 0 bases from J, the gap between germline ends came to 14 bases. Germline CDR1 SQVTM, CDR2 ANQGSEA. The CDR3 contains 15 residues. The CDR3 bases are TGCAGCGTTCTGACAGGAGCCCACTCTGGAAACACCATATATTTT. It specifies CSVLTGAHSGNTIYF.

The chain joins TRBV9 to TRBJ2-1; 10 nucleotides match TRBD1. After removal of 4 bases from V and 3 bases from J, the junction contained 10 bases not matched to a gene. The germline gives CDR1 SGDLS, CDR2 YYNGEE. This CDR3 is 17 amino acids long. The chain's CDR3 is CASSIKSGTGVYNEQFF. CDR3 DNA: TGTGCCAGCAGCATCAAATCCGGGACAGGGGTCTACAATGAGCAGTTCTTC.

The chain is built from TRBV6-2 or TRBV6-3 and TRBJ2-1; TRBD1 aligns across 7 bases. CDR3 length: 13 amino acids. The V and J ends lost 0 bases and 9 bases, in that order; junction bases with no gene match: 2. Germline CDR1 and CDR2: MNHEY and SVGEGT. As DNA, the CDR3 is TGTGCCAGCAGTTACTCGTACAGGGGTGAGCAGTTCTTC. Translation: CASSYSYRGEQFF.

CDR3 protein: CASSLGWDRGQKYGYTF. The CDR3 DNA sequence: TGTGCCAGCAGCTTAGGGTGGGACAGGGGGCAGAAGTATGGCTACACCTTC. The rearrangement joins TRBV7-9 to TRBJ1-2; 12 bases align to TRBD1. The CDR3 sequence is 17 residues long. The J segment lost 5 bases and the V segment lost 1 base, leaving 8 bases of the junction unmatched. CDR1 is SEHNR and CDR2 is FQNEAQ in the germline V gene (reference sequence).

CDR3 DNA: TGTGCCACCAAAGAGAGGAGGGACCGTTTTGCCGAGCAGTACTTC. As protein: CATKERRDRFAEQYF. V usage is TRBV15 and J usage is TRBJ2-7; D may be TRBD2 (6 bases). This CDR3 has 15 residues. Trimming left V 7 bases short and J 6 bases short, with 22 bases between. Per germline, CDR1 LNHNV and CDR2 YYDKDF (reference sequence).

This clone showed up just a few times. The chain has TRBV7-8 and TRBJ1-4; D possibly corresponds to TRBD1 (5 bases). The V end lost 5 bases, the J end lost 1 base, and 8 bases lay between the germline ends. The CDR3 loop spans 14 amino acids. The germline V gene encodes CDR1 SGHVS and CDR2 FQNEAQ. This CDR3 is CASSRQQTNEKLFF. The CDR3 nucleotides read TGTGCCAGCAGCAGACAGCAAACTAATGAAAAACTGTTTTTT.